This TCR beta chain was retrieved from a study of PD-1 blockade in classical Hodgkin lymphoma. Assay: immunoSEQ multiplex PCR; the TCRdb copy retains only in-frame clones and omits some. The table lists tens of thousands of clones, approximately 84% of them singletons. A note on this clone: Its antigen is currently unknown.

General observations from the study: Newly diagnosed patients were reported to exhibit reduced baseline TCR diversity relative to healthy donors.

There was relapse after autologous stem cell transplantation in every patient, and there was variation in brentuximab vedotin exposure. Relapsed/refractory classical Hodgkin lymphoma patients had complete, partial or progressive responses. The sequencing used peripheral blood mononuclear cells (PBMCs), collected at baseline. The origin of this receptor is a human donor with classical Hodgkin lymphoma.

The CDR3 loop reads CARGDGNYGYTF. In nucleotides, the CDR3 is TGTGCCCGGGGGGACGGGAACTATGGCTACACCTTC. This sequence joins TRBV30 and TRBJ1-2, with D perhaps matching TRBD1 (5 bases). V was trimmed by 8 bases and J by 2 bases, leaving 12 bases between them. Germline loops: CDR1 GTSNPN, CDR2 SVGIG (reference sequence). This CDR3 contains 12 residues.